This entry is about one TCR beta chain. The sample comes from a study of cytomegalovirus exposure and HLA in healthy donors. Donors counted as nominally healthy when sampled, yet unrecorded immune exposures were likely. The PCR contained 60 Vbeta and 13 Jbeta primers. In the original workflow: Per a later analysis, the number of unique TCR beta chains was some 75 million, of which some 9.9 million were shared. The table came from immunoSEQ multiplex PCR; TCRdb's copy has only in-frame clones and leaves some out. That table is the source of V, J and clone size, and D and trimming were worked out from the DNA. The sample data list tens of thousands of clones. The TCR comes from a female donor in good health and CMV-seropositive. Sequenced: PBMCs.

This chain's CDR3 is CASSPTGQGNLYEQYF. In nucleotides, the CDR3 is TGTGCCAGTAGTCCCACGGGACAGGGGAACCTTTACGAGCAGTACTTC. The genes are TRBV19 and TRBJ2-7; 10 bases line up with TRBD1. Germline lookup yields CDR1 LNHDA and CDR2 SQIVND (reference sequence). V gave up 5 bases and J gave up 4 bases; unmatched junction bases: 11. The CDR3 length is 16 residues.